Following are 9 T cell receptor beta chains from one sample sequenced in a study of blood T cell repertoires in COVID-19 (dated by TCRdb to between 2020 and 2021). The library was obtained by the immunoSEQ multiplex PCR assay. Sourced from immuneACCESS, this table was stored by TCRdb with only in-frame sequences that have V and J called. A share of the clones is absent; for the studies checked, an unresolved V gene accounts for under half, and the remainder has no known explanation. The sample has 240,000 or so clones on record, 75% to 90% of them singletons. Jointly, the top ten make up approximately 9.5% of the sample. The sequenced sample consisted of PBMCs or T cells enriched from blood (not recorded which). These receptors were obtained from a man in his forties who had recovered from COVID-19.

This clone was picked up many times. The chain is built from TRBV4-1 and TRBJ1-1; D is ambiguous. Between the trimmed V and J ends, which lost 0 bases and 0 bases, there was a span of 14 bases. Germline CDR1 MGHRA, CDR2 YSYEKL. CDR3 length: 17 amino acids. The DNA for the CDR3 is TGCGCCAGCAGCCAAGACGGTTCGAACAGAATGAACACTGAAGCTTTCTTT. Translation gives CASSQDGSNRMNTEAFF.

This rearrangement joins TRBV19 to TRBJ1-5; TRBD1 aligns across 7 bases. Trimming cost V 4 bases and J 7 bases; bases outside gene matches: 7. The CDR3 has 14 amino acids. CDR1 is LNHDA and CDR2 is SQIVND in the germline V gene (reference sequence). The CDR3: CASSTQKTGQPQHF. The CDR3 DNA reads TGTGCCAGTAGTACACAGAAGACAGGGCAGCCCCAGCATTTT.

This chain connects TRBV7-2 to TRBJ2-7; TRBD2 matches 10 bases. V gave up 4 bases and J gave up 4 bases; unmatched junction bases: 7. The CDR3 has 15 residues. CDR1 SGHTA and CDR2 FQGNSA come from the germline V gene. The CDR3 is CASSSLAGVRYEQYF. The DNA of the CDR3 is TGTGCCAGCAGCTCCCTAGCGGGAGTCAGATACGAGCAGTACTTC.

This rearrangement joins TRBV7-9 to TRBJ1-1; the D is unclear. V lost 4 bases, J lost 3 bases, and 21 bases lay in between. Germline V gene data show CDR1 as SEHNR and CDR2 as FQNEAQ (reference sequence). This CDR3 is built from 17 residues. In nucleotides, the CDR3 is TGTGCCAGCAGCTACCTTCCCAGAGGATGGCTCTACACTGAAGCTTTCTTT. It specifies CASSYLPRGWLYTEAFF.

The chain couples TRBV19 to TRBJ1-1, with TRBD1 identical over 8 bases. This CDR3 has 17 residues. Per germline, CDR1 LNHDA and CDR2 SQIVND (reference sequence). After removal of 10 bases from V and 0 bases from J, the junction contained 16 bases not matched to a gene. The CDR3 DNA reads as TGTGCCAAGGGGACAGGCAGACGATCCGACCTGAACACTGAAGCTTTCTTT. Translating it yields CAKGTGRRSDLNTEAFF.

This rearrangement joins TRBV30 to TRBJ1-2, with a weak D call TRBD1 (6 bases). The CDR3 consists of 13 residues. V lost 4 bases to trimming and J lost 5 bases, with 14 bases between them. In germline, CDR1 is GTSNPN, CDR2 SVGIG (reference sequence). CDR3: CAWIRERGYGYTF. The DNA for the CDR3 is TGTGCCTGGATCAGGGAGAGGGGGTATGGCTACACCTTC.

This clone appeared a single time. The chain's CDR3 is CASSPPKQGGEKLFF. As DNA, the CDR3 is TGTGCCAGCTCACCACCTAAACAGGGCGGGGAAAAACTGTTTTTT. The chain combines TRBV18 with TRBJ1-4, with a tentative D call TRBD1 (6 bases). CDR1 is KGHSH, CDR2 LQKENI, per germline. Trimming took off 0 bases at V and 8 bases at J, with 13 bases between the two ends. The CDR3 contains 15 residues.

The CDR3 DNA reads TGTGCCAGCAGCTTAGCCCTTGCAGGCCTCACTGAAGCTTTCTTT. Protein sequence: CASSLALAGLTEAFF. This rearrangement joins TRBV7-9 to TRBJ1-1; D is ambiguous. This CDR3 is built from 15 residues. Trimming took 0 bases from V and 4 from J, leaving 12 bases between them. Germline lookup yields CDR1 SEHNR and CDR2 FQNEAQ (reference sequence).

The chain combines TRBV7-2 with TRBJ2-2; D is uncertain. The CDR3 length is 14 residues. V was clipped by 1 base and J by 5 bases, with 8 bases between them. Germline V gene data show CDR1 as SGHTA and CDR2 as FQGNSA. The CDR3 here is CASSLGAKTGELFF. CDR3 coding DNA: TGTGCCAGCAGCTTAGGGGCAAAGACCGGGGAGCTGTTTTTT.